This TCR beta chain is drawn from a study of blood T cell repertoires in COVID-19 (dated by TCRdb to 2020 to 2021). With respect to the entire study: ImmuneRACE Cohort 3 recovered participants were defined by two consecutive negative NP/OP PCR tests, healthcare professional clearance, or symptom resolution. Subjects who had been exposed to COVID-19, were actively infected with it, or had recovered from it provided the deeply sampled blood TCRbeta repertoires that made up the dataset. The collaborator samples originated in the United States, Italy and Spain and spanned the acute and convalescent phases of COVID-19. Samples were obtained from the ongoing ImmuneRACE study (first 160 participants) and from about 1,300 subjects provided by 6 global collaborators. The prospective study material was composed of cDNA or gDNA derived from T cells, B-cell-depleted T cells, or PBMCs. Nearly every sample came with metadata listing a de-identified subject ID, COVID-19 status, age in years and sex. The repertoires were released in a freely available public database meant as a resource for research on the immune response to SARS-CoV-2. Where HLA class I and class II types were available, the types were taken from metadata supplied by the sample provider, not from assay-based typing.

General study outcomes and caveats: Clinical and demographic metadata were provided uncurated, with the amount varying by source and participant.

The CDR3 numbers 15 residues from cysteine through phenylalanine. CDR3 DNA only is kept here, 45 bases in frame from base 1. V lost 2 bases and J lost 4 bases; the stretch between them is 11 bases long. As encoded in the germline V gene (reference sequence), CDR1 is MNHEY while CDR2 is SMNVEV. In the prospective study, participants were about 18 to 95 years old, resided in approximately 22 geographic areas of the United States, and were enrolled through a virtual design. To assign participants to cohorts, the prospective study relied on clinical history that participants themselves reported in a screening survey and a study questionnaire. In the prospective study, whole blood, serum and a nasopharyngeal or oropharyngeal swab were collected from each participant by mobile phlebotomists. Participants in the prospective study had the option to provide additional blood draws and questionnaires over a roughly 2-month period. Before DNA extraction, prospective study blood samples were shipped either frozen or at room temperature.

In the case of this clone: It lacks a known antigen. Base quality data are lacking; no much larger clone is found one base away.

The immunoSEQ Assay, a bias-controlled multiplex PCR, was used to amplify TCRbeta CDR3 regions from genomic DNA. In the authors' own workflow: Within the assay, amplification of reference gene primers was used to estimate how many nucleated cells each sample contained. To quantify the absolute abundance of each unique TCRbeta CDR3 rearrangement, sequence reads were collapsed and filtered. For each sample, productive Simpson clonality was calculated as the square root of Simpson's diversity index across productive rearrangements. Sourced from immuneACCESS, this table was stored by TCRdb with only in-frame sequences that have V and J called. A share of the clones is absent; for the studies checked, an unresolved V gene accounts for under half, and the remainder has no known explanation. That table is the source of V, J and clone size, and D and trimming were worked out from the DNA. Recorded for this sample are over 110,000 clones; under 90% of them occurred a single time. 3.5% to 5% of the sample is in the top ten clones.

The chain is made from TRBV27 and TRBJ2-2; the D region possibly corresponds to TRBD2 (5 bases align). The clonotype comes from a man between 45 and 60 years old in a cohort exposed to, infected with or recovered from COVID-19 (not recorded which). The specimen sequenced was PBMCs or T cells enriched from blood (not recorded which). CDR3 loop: CASSLAGNPTGELFF. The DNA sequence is TGTGCCAGCAGTTTAGCCGGGAACCCCACCGGGGAGCTGTTTTTT.